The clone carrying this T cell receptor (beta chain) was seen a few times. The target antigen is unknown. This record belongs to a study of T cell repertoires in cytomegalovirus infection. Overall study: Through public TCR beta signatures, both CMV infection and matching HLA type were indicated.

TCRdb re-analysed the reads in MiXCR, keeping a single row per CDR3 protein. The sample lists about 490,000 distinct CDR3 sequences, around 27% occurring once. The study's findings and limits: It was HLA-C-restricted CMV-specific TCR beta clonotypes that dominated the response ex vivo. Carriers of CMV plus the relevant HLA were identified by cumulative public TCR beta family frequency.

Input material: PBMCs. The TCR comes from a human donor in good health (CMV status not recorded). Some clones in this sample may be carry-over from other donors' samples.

The CDR3 sequence is CASSSGGPGEQFF. The DNA of the CDR3 is TGTGCCAGCAGTTCGGGTGGGCCGGGTGAGCAGTTCTTC. The chain recombines TRBV6-2 or TRBV6-3 with TRBJ2-1, with unresolved D. The germline CDR1 and CDR2 sequences are MNHEY and SVGEGT. This CDR3 has 13 amino acids. The germline V and J ends were trimmed by 4 bases and 9 bases, with 13 bases remaining between them.